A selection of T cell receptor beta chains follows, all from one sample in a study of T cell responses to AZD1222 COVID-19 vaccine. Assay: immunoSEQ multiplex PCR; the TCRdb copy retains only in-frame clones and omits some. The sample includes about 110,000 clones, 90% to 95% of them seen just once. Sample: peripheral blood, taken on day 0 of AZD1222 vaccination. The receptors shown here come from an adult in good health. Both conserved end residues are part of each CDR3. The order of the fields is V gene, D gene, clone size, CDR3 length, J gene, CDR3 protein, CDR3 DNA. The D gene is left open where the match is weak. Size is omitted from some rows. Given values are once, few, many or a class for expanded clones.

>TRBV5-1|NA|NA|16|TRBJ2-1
CASSNDRSTGYNEQFF
TGCGCCAGCAGCAATGACAGGTCAACAGGCTACAATGAGCAGTTCTTC
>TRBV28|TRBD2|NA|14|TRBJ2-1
CASSYSGRWDEQFF
TGTGCCAGCAGTTATAGCGGGAGGTGGGATGAGCAGTTCTTC
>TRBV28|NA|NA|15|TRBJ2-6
CASSFIGSGANVLTF
TGTGCCAGCAGTTTCATAGGCTCTGGGGCCAACGTCCTGACTTTC
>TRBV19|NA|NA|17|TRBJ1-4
CASSNSIPDTGNEKLFF
TGTGCCAGTAGTAACTCTATACCGGACACGGGGAATGAAAAACTGTTTTTT
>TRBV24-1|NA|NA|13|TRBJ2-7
CATSDPPAYEQYF
TGTGCCACCAGTGATCCCCCGGCCTACGAGCAGTACTTC
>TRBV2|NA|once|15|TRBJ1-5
CASSKADRRDQPQHF
TGTGCCAGCAGCAAAGCAGACAGGCGAGATCAGCCCCAGCATTTT
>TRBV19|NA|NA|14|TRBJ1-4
CATTDSRQGEKLFF
TGTGCCACTACAGACAGCCGCCAGGGGGAAAAACTGTTTTTT
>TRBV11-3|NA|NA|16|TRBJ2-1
CASTRNYGTVYNEQFF
TGTGCCAGCACCAGGAACTACGGGACGGTATACAATGAGCAGTTCTTC
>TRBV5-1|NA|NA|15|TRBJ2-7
CASSLSVRGSYEQYF
TGCGCCAGCAGCTTGTCGGTCAGGGGATCCTACGAGCAGTACTTC
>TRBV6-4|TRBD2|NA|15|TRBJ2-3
CASSTSGGATDTQYF
TGTGCCAGCAGTACTAGCGGGGGGGCCACAGATACGCAGTATTTT
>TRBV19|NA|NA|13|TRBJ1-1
CASSNRGNTEAFF
TGTGCCAGTAGTAATCGCGGGAACACTGAAGCTTTCTTT
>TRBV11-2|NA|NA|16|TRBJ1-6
CASSPGTGRLDSPLHF
TGTGCCAGCAGCCCAGGGACGGGGAGGTTAGATTCACCCCTCCACTTT
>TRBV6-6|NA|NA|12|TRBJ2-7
CASRDSGYEQYF
TGTGCCAGCAGGGACTCAGGGTACGAGCAGTACTTC
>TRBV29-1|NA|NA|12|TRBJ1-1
CSVVGGVTEAFF
TGCAGCGTTGTTGGCGGGGTAACTGAAGCTTTCTTT
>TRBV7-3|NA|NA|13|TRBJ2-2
CASSFRGTGELFF
TGTGCCAGCAGCTTTAGGGGGACCGGGGAGCTGTTTTTT
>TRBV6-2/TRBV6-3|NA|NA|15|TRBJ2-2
CASTPWRVNTGELFF
TGTGCCAGCACCCCTTGGAGGGTGAACACCGGGGAGCTGTTTTTT
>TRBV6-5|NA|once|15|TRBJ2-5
CASGRDNTQGGTQYF
TGTGCCAGCGGACGGGACAACACCCAAGGGGGGACCCAGTACTTC
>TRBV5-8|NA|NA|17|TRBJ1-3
CASSLDLGPDFGNTIYF
TGTGCCAGCAGCTTGGACTTGGGCCCTGACTTTGGAAACACCATATATTTT
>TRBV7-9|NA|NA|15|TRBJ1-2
CASSLFDRTNYGYTF
TGTGCCAGCAGCTTATTTGACAGAACCAACTATGGCTACACCTTC